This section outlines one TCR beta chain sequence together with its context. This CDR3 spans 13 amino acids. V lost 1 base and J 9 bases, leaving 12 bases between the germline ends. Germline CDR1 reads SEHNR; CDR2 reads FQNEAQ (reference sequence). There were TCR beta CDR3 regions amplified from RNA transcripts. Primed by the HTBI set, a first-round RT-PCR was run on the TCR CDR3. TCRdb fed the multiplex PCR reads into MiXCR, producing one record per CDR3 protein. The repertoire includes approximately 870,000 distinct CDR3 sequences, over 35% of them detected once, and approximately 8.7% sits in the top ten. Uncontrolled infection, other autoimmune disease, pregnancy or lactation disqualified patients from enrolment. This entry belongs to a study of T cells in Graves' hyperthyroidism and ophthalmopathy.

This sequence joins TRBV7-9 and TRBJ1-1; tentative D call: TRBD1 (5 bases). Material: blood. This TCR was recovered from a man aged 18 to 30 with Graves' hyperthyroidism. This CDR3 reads CASSLGGGTQAFF. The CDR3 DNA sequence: TGTGCCAGCAGCTTAGGGGGAGGGACTCAAGCTTTCTTT.